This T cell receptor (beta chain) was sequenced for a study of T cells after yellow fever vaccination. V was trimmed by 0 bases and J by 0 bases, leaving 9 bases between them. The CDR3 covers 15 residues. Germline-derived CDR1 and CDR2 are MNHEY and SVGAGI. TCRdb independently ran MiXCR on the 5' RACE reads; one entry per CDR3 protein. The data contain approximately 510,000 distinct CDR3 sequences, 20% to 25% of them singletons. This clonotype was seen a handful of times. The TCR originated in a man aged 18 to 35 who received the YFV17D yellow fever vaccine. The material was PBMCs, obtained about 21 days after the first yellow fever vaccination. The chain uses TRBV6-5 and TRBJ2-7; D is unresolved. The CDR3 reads CASSYSRGTSYEQYF. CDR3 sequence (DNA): TGTGCCAGCAGTTACTCGAGAGGTACCTCCTACGAGCAGTACTTC.